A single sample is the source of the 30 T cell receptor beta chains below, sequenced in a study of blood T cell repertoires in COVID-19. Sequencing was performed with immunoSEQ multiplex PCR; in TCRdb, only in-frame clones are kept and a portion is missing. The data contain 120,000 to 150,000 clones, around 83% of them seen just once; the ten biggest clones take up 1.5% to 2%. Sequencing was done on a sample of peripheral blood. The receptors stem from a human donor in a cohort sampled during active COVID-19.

The CDR3 sequence is CASSIRSGTGVSEQYF. The CDR3 nucleotides are TGTGCCAGTAGTATCCGTTCCGGGACAGGGGTCAGCGAGCAGTACTTC. The chain is built from TRBV19 and TRBJ2-7; 10 positions agree with TRBD1. Per germline, CDR1 LNHDA and CDR2 SQIVND (reference sequence). J gave up 6 bases and V 3 bases, and 11 bases lay outside the gene matches. This CDR3 contains 16 residues.

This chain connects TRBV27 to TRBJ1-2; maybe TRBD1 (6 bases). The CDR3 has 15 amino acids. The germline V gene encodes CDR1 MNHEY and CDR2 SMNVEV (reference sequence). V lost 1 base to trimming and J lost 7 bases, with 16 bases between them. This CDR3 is CASSLWGGASGGYTF. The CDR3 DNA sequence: TGTGCCAGCAGTTTATGGGGGGGGGCATCTGGTGGCTACACCTTC.

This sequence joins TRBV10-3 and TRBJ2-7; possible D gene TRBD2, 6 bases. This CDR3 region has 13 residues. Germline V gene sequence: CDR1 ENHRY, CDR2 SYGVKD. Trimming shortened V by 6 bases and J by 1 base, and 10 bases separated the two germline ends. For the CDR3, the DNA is TGTGCCATCAGCGGGAGTACATCCTACGAGCAGTACTTC. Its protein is CAISGSTSYEQYF.

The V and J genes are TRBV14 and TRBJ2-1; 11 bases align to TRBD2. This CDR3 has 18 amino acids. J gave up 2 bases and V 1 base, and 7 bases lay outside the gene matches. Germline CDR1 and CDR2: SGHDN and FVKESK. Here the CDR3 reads CASSQVTSGSETYNEQFF. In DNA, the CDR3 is TGTGCCAGCAGCCAAGTAACTAGCGGGAGTGAAACCTACAATGAGCAGTTCTTC. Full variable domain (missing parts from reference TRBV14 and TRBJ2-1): EAGVTQFPSHSVIEKGQTVTLRCDPISGHDNLYWYRRVMGKEIKFLLHFVKESKQDESGMPNNRFLAERTGGTYSTLKVQPAELEDSGVYFCASSQVTSGSETYNEQFFGPGTRLTVL.

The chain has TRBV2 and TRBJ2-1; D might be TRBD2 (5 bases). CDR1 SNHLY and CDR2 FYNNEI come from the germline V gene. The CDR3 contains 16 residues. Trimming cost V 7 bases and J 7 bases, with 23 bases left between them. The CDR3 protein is CASISPEGVAGNEQFF. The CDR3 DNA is TGTGCCAGCATATCACCAGAGGGTGTCGCCGGGAATGAGCAGTTCTTC.

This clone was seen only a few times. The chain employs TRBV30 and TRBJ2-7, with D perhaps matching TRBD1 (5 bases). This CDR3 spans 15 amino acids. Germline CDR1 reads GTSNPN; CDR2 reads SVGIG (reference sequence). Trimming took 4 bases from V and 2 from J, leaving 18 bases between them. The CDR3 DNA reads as TGTGCCTGGAAAACCCTAGGACAAAAAACCTACGAGCAGTACTTC. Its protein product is CAWKTLGQKTYEQYF. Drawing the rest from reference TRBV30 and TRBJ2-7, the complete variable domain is SQTIHQWPATLVQPVGSPLSLECTVEGTSNPNLYWYRQAAGRGLQLLFYSVGIGQISSEVPQNLSASRPQDRQFILSSKKLLLSDSGFYLCAWKTLGQKTYEQYFGPGTRLTVT.

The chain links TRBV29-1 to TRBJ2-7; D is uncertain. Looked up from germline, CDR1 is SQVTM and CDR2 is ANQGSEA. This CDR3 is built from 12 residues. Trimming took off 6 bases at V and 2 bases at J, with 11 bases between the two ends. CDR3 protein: CSVETPAYEQYF. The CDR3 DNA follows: TGCAGCGTGGAGACTCCAGCCTACGAGCAGTACTTC.

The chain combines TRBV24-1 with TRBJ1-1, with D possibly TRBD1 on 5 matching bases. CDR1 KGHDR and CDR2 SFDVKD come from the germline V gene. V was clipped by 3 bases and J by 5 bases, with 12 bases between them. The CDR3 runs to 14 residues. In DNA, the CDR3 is TGTGCCACCAGTGATGGGGGGACGGGGACTGAAGCTTTCTTT. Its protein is CATSDGGTGTEAFF.

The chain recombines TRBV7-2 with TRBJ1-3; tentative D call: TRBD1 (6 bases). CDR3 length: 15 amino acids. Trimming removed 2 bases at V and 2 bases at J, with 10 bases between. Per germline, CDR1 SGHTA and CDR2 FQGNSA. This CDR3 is CASSLSRGTGNTIYF. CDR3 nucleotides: TGTGCCAGCAGCTTAAGCAGGGGAACTGGAAACACCATATATTTT.

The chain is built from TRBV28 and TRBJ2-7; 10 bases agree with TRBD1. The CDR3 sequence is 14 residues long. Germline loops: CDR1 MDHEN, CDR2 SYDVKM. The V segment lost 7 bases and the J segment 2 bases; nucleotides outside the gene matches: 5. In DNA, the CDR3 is TGTGCCAGCATGAGACAGGGGGCTCCCTACGAGCAGTACTTC. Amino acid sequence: CASMRQGAPYEQYF.

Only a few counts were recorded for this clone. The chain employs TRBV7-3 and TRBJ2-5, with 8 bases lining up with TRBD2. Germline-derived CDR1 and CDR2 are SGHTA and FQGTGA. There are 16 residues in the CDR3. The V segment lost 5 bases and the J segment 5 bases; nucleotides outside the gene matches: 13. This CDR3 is CASSPSGGAGEETQYF. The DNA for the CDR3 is TGTGCCAGCAGCCCTTCCGGGGGAGCGGGAGAGGAGACCCAGTACTTC.

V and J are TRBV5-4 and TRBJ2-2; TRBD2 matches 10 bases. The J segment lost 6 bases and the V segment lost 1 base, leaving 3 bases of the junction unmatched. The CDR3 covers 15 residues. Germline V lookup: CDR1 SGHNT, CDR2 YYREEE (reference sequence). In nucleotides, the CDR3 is TGTGCCAGCAGCTTGCTAGCGGGAGTACCCGGGGAGCTGTTTTTT. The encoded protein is CASSLLAGVPGELFF.

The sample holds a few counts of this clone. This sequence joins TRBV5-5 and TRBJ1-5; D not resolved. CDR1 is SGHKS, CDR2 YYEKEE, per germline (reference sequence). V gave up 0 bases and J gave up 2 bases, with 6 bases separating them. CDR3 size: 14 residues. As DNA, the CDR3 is TGTGCCAGCAGCTTGGATCCCGGCAATCAGCCCCAGCATTTT. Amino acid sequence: CASSLDPGNQPQHF.

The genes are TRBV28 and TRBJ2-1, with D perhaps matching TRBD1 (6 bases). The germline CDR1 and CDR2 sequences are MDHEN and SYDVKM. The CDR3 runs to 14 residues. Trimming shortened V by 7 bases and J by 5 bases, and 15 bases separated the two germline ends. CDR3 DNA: TGTGCCAGCACCCCCTCAGGGGCTGACAATGAGCAGTTCTTC. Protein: CASTPSGADNEQFF.

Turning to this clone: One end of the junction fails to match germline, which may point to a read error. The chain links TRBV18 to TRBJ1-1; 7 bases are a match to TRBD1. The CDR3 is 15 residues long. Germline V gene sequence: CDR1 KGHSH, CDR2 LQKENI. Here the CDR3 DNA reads TGTGCCAACTCACCATTGAGGGGGCAGAACACTGAAGCTTTCTTT. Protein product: CANSPLRGQNTEAFF.

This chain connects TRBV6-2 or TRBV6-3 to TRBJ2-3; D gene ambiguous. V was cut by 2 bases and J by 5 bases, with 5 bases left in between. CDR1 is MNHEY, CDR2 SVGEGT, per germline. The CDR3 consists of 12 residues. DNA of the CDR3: TGTGCCAGCAGTTACCCCGGAGATACGCAGTATTTT. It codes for CASSYPGDTQYF.

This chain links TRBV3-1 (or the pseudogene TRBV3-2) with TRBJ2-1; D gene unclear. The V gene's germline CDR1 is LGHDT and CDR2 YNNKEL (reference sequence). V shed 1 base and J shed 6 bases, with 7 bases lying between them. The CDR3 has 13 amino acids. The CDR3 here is CASSQARSNEQFF. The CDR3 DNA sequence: TGTGCCAGCAGCCAAGCGAGAAGCAATGAGCAGTTCTTC.

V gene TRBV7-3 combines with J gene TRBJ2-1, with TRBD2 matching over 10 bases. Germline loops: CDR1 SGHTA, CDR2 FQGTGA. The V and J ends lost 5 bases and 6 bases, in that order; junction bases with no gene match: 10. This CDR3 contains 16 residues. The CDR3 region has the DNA TGTGCCAGCAGCCCCCTCGGAACTAGCGGGACCAATGAGCAGTTCTTC. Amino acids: CASSPLGTSGTNEQFF.

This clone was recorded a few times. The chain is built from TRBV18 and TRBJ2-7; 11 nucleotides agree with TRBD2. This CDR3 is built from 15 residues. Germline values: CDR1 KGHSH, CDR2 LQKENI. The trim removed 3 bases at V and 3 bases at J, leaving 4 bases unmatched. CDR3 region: CASSPTSGRVYEQYF. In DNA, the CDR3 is TGTGCCAGCTCACCCACTAGCGGGAGAGTCTACGAGCAGTACTTC.

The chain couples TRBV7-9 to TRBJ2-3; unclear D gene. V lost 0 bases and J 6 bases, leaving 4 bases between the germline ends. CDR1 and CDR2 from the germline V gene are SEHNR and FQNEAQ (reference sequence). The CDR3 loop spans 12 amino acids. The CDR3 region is CASSLASDTQYF. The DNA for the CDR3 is TGTGCCAGCAGCTTAGCTTCGGATACGCAGTATTTT.

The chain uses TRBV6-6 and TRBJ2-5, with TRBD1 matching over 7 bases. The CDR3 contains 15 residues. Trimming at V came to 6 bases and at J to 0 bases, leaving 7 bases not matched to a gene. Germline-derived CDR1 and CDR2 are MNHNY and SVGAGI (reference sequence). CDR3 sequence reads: CASSPGQRYQETQYF. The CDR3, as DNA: TGTGCCAGCAGCCCGGGACAGAGATACCAAGAGACCCAGTACTTC.

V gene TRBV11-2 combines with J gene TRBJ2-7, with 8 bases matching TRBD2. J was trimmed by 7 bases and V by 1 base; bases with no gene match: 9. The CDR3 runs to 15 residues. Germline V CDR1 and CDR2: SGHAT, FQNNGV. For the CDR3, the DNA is TGTGCCAGCAGCTTAGGATCAGCGGGAGTGCGGGAGCAGTACTTC. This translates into CASSLGSAGVREQYF.

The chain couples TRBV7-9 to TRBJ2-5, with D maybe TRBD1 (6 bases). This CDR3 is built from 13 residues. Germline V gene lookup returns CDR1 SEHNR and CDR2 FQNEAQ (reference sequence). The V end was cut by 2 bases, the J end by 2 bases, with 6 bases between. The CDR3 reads CASSLQGQETQYF. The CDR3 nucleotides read TGTGCCAGCAGCTTACAGGGGCAAGAGACCCAGTACTTC.

CDR3 DNA sequence: TGTGCCAGCAGCTTAAACCCCCAGGGGGCTAAGTACGAGCAGTACTTC. Translation: CASSLNPQGAKYEQYF. The genes are TRBV7-9 and TRBJ2-7; 8 bases map to TRBD1. V trimming: 2 bases; J trimming: 4 bases; junction bases outside the gene matches: 10. Per germline, CDR1 SEHNR and CDR2 FQNEAQ (reference sequence). This CDR3 has 16 residues. The full variable domain, its missing parts supplied by reference TRBV7-9 and TRBJ2-7, is DTGVSQNPRHKITKRGQNVTFRCDPISEHNRLYWYRQTLGQGPEFLTYFQNEAQLEKSRLLSDRFSAERPKGSFSTLEIQRTEQGDSAMYLCASSLNPQGAKYEQYFGPGTRLTVT.

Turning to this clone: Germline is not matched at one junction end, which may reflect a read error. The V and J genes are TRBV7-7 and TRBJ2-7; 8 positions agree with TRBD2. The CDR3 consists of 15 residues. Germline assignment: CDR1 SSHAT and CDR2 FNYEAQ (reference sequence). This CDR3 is CASSASGRSTDEQYF. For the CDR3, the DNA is TGTGCTAGCAGCGCCAGCGGGAGATCAACGGACGAGCAGTACTTC.

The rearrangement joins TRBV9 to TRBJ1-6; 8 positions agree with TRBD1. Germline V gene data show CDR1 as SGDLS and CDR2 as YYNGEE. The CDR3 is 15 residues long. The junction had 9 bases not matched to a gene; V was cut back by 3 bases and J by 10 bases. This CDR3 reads CASSAPGGINSPLHF. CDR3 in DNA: TGTGCCAGCAGCGCCCCAGGGGGCATAAACTCACCCCTCCACTTT.

DNA for the CDR3: TGTGCCAGCAGCTACCTCCGGGCAGGGGGCCGCGAGCAGTACTTC. Its translation is CASSYLRAGGREQYF. The V call is TRBV7-9, the J call TRBJ2-7, with TRBD1 matching 8 bases. The CDR3 length is 15 residues. V was clipped by 4 bases and J by 6 bases; unmatched bases: 11. The germline CDR1 and CDR2 sequences are SEHNR and FQNEAQ (reference sequence).

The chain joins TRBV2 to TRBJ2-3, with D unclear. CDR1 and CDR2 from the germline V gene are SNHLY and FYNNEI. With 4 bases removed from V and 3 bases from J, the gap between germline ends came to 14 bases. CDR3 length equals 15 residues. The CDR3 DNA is TGTGCCAGCAGTGTAACCCGTCAGGCTACAGATACGCAGTATTTT. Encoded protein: CASSVTRQATDTQYF.

The CDR3 DNA reads as TGTGCCAGCTCAATGGAGCTTACAGATACGCAGTATTTT. This sequence encodes CASSMELTDTQYF. The chain joins TRBV6-5 to TRBJ2-3; D is unresolved. Germline assignment: CDR1 MNHEY and CDR2 SVGAGI. This CDR3 spans 13 amino acids. V dropped 8 bases and J dropped 3 bases, with 12 bases sitting between them.

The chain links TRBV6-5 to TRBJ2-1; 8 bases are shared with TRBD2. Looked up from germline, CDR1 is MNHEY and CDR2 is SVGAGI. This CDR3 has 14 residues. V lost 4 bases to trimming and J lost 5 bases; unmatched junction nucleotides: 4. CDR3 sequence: CASSWREDHNEQFF. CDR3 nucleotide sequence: TGTGCCAGCAGTTGGCGGGAGGACCACAATGAGCAGTTCTTC.